This T cell receptor beta chain was documented in a study of blood T cells in healthy people across ages. Germline CDR1 SGHRS, CDR2 YFSETQ. V dropped 8 bases and J dropped 5 bases, with 14 bases sitting between them. This CDR3 comprises 14 residues. This clonotype was seen a single time. Using a J-beta primer mix together with a sample-barcoded 5' primer, a second PCR was run for about 6 to 12 cycles. From the 5' RACE reads, TCRdb called clonotypes with MiXCR, one entry per CDR3 protein. The table has about 1.8 million distinct CDR3 sequences, less than 50% seen once; the top ten hold approximately 2.1%.

The material sequenced was blood. The sequence derives from a woman aged 35 to 49 in good health. This chain connects TRBV5-1 to TRBJ1-6, with D hard to call. For the CDR3, the DNA is TGCGCCAGTCGGGATCTCTTACATAATTCACCCCTCCACTTT. Translated: CASRDLLHNSPLHF.